Below, one T cell receptor beta chain is given with its context. These data belong to a study of blood T cell repertoires in COVID-19. About the research overall: Specimens from acute and convalescent COVID-19 originated in the United States, Italy and Spain.

Sequencing used immunoSEQ multiplex PCR; TCRdb keeps in-frame clones, though not all of them. The sample includes 200,000 to 250,000 clones, more than 80% seen only once; the top ten take 2.2%. The germline V gene encodes CDR1 LGHDT and CDR2 YNNKEL (reference sequence). This CDR3 comprises 13 residues. V was pared by 2 bases and J by 11 bases, with 14 bases between. This sequence originates from a man younger than 40 who had recovered from COVID-19. Sample: peripheral blood. This chain links TRBV3-1 (or the pseudogene TRBV3-2) with TRBJ2-3; D possibly corresponds to TRBD1 (6 bases). The CDR3 region has the DNA TGTGCCAGCAGCCAACCCTCACAGGGACGGCAGTATTTT. This encodes CASSQPSQGRQYF.